This T cell receptor beta chain stems from a study of blood T cell repertoires in COVID-19. Study details: Sources were T cells, B-cell-depleted T cells, or PBMCs; the material itself was cDNA or gDNA.

Participant ages covered about 18 to 89 years across some 25 US areas. Allocation to cohorts depended on clinical history reported by the participants. Only one count was recorded for this clone. The CDR3 is 11 residues long. Germline V gives CDR1 LNHDA, CDR2 SQIVND (reference sequence). V lost 8 bases and J 3 bases, leaving 6 bases between the germline ends. TCRdb's copy holds only in-frame clones and misses some; the assay was immunoSEQ multiplex PCR. The repertoire consists of around 170,000 clones, with approximately 80% occurring once and the leading ten covering about 12%. The sequence came from a man in his forties or fifties who had recovered from COVID-19. This chain uses TRBV19 with TRBJ2-3; no reliable D call. Material for sequencing was PBMCs or T cells enriched from blood (not recorded which). The CDR3 protein is CASGFTDTQYF. The CDR3 nucleotides read TGTGCCAGTGGCTTTACAGATACGCAGTATTTT.